The clone carrying this TCR beta chain came up a few times. V lost 5 bases, J lost 2 bases, and 15 bases lay in between. The CDR3 is made up of 16 amino acids. Germline lookup yields CDR1 SNHLY and CDR2 FYNNEI. Authors of the study amplified TCR beta CDR3 regions from RNA transcripts. The study used the HTBI primer set for a first-round RT-PCR of the TCR CDR3. Using its own MiXCR run on the multiplex PCR reads, TCRdb lists one record per CDR3 protein. This sample has about 58,000 distinct CDR3 sequences; around 50% occur once, and the top ten carry under 15%. This specimen comes from a study of T cells in Graves' hyperthyroidism and ophthalmopathy.

The specimen was blood. The receptor's source is a woman aged 25-40 years with Graves' ophthalmopathy. The chain combines TRBV2 with TRBJ2-2, with no clear D. This CDR3 is CASSLTRHDNTGELFF. Here the CDR3 DNA reads TGTGCCAGCAGTTTAACGCGACACGACAACACCGGGGAGCTGTTTTTT.